Shown below are 23 T cell receptor beta chains from a single sample sequenced in a study of identical twins. MiXCR, run by TCRdb on the 5' RACE reads, gives a single entry per CDR3 protein. This sample has about 530,000 distinct CDR3 sequences, with approximately 20% found just once. The data also belong to a second study, concerning yellow fever vaccine responses in identical twins.

The material sequenced was CD4+ T cells sorted from blood. These receptors were obtained from a woman aged 18-29 years in good health.

The V and J genes are TRBV9 and TRBJ2-1, with TRBD2 matching over 8 bases. The V segment lost 4 bases and the J segment 7 bases; nucleotides outside the gene matches: 16. The CDR3 is made up of 17 amino acids. CDR1 and CDR2 (germline): SGDLS, YYNGEE. CDR3 amino acids: CASSITPGLGAINEQFF. CDR3 sequence (DNA): TGTGCCAGCAGCATAACTCCGGGACTAGGGGCCATAAATGAGCAGTTCTTC.

This clonotype was picked up a small number of times. CDR3 nucleotides: TGTGCCAGCAGCCAAGGTACAGGCATTAATGAAAAACTGTTTTTT. Protein: CASSQGTGINEKLFF. This chain uses TRBV3-1 with TRBJ1-4; tentative D call: TRBD1 (5 bases). Trimming took 1 base from V and 4 from J, leaving 10 bases between them. The CDR3 is 15 residues long. Germline lookup yields CDR1 LGHDT and CDR2 YNNKEL (reference sequence).

This sequence joins TRBV9 and TRBJ2-1; tentative D call: TRBD1 (5 bases). Germline CDR1 is SGDLS and CDR2 is YYNGEE. The CDR3 consists of 16 residues. Trimming pared 0 bases from V and 9 bases from J, leaving 19 bases between. The CDR3 coding sequence is TGTGCCAGCAGCGTAGCACCGACAGATCAAGGTGGTGAGCAGTTCTTC. It translates to CASSVAPTDQGGEQFF.

The chain is built from TRBV12-3 or TRBV12-4 and TRBJ2-2; D may be TRBD1 (6 bases). The CDR3 spans 14 residues. Deletions cut 2 bases from V and 4 bases from J, with 8 bases between. The CDR3 nucleotides read TGTGCCAGCAGTTTACCGGACAGCACCGGGGAGCTGTTTTTT. Encoded protein: CASSLPDSTGELFF.

The chain is built from TRBV5-1 and TRBJ1-1; 8 bases match TRBD1. After removal of 6 bases from V and 5 bases from J, the junction contained 6 bases not matched to a gene. The germline gives CDR1 SGHRS, CDR2 YFSETQ. The CDR3 totals 13 residues. This CDR3 is CASNQGAGTEAFF. The CDR3 nucleotides read TGCGCCAGCAATCAGGGGGCTGGGACTGAAGCTTTCTTT. The full variable domain, with the rest looked up from reference TRBV5-1 and TRBJ1-1, is KAGVTQTPRYLIKTRGQQVTLSCSPISGHRSVSWYQQTPGQGLQFLFEYFSETQRNKGNFPGRFSGRQFSNSRSEMNVSTLELGDSALYLCASNQGAGTEAFFGQGTRLTVV.

The rearrangement links TRBV27 to TRBJ1-5, with D uncertain. The V gene's germline CDR1 is MNHEY and CDR2 SMNVEV (reference sequence). V lost 8 bases and J 3 bases, leaving 8 bases between the germline ends. This CDR3 has 12 residues. The CDR3 region is CASLIPNQPQHF. CDR3 in DNA: TGTGCCAGCCTGATACCCAATCAGCCCCAGCATTTT.

The J gene is TRBJ2-4, the V gene TRBV11-2, with D possibly being TRBD2 (5 bases). The germline CDR1 and CDR2 sequences are SGHAT and FQNNGV. V was clipped by 4 bases and J by 8 bases, with 15 bases between them. The CDR3 consists of 14 residues. CDR3 in DNA: TGTGCCAGCAGCTCCGGGGTAGCCAGAGACATTCAGTACTTC. Amino acids: CASSSGVARDIQYF.

This clonotype appeared a few times. The rearrangement links TRBV24-1 to TRBJ2-2; the match to TRBD2 covers 7 bases. The CDR3 spans 17 residues. Looked up from germline, CDR1 is KGHDR and CDR2 is SFDVKD. V was pared by 1 base and J by 4 bases, with 8 bases of the junction left unmatched. CDR3 sequence (DNA): TGTGCCACCAGTGATTTTAGCAGAGCGGGACCCACCGGGGAGCTGTTTTTT. Its protein product is CATSDFSRAGPTGELFF.

The rearrangement joins TRBV15 to TRBJ2-7, with TRBD1 as a possible D gene (7 bases). Looked up from germline, CDR1 is LNHNV and CDR2 is YYDKDF (reference sequence). The V end was cut by 8 bases, the J end by 5 bases, with 16 bases between. The CDR3 is made up of 13 amino acids. CDR3 sequence: CATGGGRMDEQYF. Here the CDR3 DNA reads TGTGCCACCGGAGGGGGCAGGATGGACGAGCAGTACTTC.

J is TRBJ2-1 and V is TRBV2; a possible D gene is TRBD2 (5 bases). Germline V gene sequence: CDR1 SNHLY, CDR2 FYNNEI. The CDR3 spans 10 residues. V was shortened by 7 bases and J by 9 bases, with 7 bases between the two germline ends. The CDR3 nucleotides read TGTGCCAGCATGGCGGGTGAGCAGTTCTTC. Protein product: CASMAGEQFF.

This clonotype was observed once. This sequence joins TRBV5-1 and TRBJ2-1, with TRBD2 identical over 7 bases. Germline V lookup: CDR1 SGHRS, CDR2 YFSETQ. The V and J ends lost 2 bases and 2 bases, in that order; junction bases with no gene match: 4. The CDR3 contains 15 residues. CDR3 nucleotides: TGCGCCAGCAGCTTATGGGGGGGAACCTACAATGAGCAGTTCTTC. Residues: CASSLWGGTYNEQFF.

This clonotype has ten or more counts. The chain links TRBV20-1 to TRBJ2-1, with 7 bases matching TRBD1. Germline assignment: CDR1 DFQATT and CDR2 SNEGSKA (reference sequence). This CDR3 region has 13 residues. V was clipped by 7 bases and J by 7 bases; unmatched bases: 10. DNA for the CDR3: TGCAGTGTAAAACAGGGGTTTCCAAATGAGCAGTTCTTC. This sequence encodes CSVKQGFPNEQFF.

This chain uses TRBV12-5 with TRBJ2-1; 7 bases fit TRBD2. Trimming cost V 5 bases and J 0 bases; bases outside gene matches: 13. Germline CDR1 is LGHNT and CDR2 is FRNRAP. The CDR3 has 18 residues. The CDR3 nucleotides read TGTGCTAGTGGTATCCGGCTAGCGGCACTGAGCTCCTACAATGAGCAGTTCTTC. It yields the protein CASGIRLAALSSYNEQFF.

This sequence joins TRBV7-2 and TRBJ1-5; D is perhaps TRBD1 (6 bases). Germline CDR1 reads SGHTA; CDR2 reads FQGNSA. V lost 1 base and J lost 3, with 10 bases in between. The CDR3 is 15 residues long. CDR3 sequence (DNA): TGTGCCAGCAGCTTAGGAGGACAGTTCAATCAGCCCCAGCATTTT. It translates to CASSLGGQFNQPQHF.

This clonotype was detected only a few times. The CDR3 sequence: CASSEARGEQFF. In DNA, the CDR3 is TGTGCCAGCAGTGAAGCGAGGGGTGAGCAGTTCTTC. The rearrangement links TRBV6-1 to TRBJ2-1, with D possibly called TRBD1 or TRBD2 (5 bases each). The germline V gene encodes CDR1 MNHNS and CDR2 SASEGT. The V end lost 0 bases, the J end lost 9 bases, and 6 bases lay between the germline ends. The CDR3 spans 12 residues.

This clonotype was counted many times. This chain uses TRBV12-3 or TRBV12-4 with TRBJ1-1; unclear D gene. The CDR3 covers 12 residues. The ends were cut back, 5 bases at V and 1 base at J, with 5 bases in the middle. This chain's CDR3 is CASSGSNTEAFF. CDR3 nucleotide sequence: TGTGCCAGCAGTGGATCGAACACTGAAGCTTTCTTT.

A few counts support this clonotype. V gene TRBV7-9 combines with J gene TRBJ2-4; D gene unclear. CDR3 length: 14 residues. Germline values: CDR1 SEHNR, CDR2 FQNEAQ (reference sequence). The V end was cut by 1 base, the J end by 0 bases, with 4 bases between. CDR3 coding DNA: TGTGCCAGCAGCTTAGAAGGAGCCAAAAACATTCAGTACTTC. As protein: CASSLEGAKNIQYF.

This clonotype was detected many times. The V call is TRBV3-1, the J call TRBJ1-1, with 9 bases fitting TRBD1. The junction had 8 bases not matched to a gene; V was cut back by 4 bases and J by 11 bases. The germline CDR1 and CDR2 sequences are LGHDT and YNNKEL (reference sequence). The CDR3 spans 13 residues. The CDR3 is CASSRTTTGGAFF. The CDR3, as DNA: TGTGCCAGCAGCCGAACTACAACAGGGGGCGCTTTCTTT. The full variable domain, in which reference TRBV3-1 and TRBJ1-1 provide the parts outside the CDR3, is DTAVSQTPKYLVTQMGNDKSIKCEQNLGHDTMYWYKQDSKKFLKIMFSYNNKELIINETVPNRFSPKSPDKAHLNLHINSLELGDSAVYFCASSRTTTGGAFFGQGTRLTVV.

V is TRBV4-1 and J is TRBJ2-3, with D unresolved. This CDR3 comprises 13 residues. Germline CDR1 reads MGHRA; CDR2 reads YSYEKL. With 5 bases removed from V and 3 bases from J, the gap between germline ends came to 9 bases. The CDR3 DNA reads TGCGCCAGCAGCGACGGAGATACAGATACGCAGTATTTT. Translated: CASSDGDTDTQYF.

This clonotype was recorded a few times. The chain has TRBV12-3 or TRBV12-4 and TRBJ1-1; D gene uncertain. This CDR3 has 13 residues. With 6 bases removed from V and 7 bases from J, the gap between germline ends came to 15 bases. CDR3 loop: CASSPPERGEAFF. The CDR3, as DNA: TGTGCCAGCAGCCCACCAGAACGGGGTGAAGCTTTCTTT.

The V call is TRBV28, the J call TRBJ2-1; no clear D. From germline, CDR1 is MDHEN and CDR2 SYDVKM. The V end lost 3 bases, the J end lost 5 bases, and 14 bases lay between the germline ends. The CDR3 totals 15 residues. CDR3 DNA: TGTGCCAGCAGTTTCTGGGCATCTGTTAACAATGAGCAGTTCTTC. Its protein is CASSFWASVNNEQFF.

V is TRBV4-2 and J is TRBJ2-5; the D gene is possibly TRBD2 (6 bases). Between the trimmed V and J ends, which lost 1 base and 5 bases, there was a span of 17 bases. Looked up from germline, CDR1 is LGHNA and CDR2 is YNFKEQ. The CDR3 totals 16 residues. As DNA, the CDR3 is TGTGCCAGCAGCCAAGTCCCCGGGGGAGCGATGGAGACCCAGTACTTC. Translation gives CASSQVPGGAMETQYF.

The gene calls are TRBV10-2 and TRBJ2-1; maybe TRBD2 (5 bases). Trimming pared 6 bases from V and 0 bases from J, leaving 15 bases between. The CDR3 runs 16 residues. Germline V lookup: CDR1 WSHSY, CDR2 SAAADI. The CDR3 nucleotides are TGCGCCAGCAGCAAACTCGGAGGAGGCTCCTACAATGAGCAGTTCTTC. This encodes CASSKLGGGSYNEQFF.